Listed here are 9 T cell receptor beta chains from one sample, sequenced in a study of tumour-infiltrating T cells in Burkitt lymphoma. Assay: immunoSEQ multiplex PCR; the TCRdb copy retains only in-frame clones and omits some. This sample has 45,000 to 60,000 clones; around 30% occur once, and the top ten carry over 2.5%. The sample consisted of tumor tissue. The receptors come from a human donor with Burkitt lymphoma.

This chain links TRBV5-8 with TRBJ1-4, with D perhaps TRBD1 (6 bases). CDR3 length: 16 residues. The germline V gene has CDR1 SGHTS and CDR2 YDEGEE. V lost 3 bases, J lost 4 bases, and 16 bases lay in between. The CDR3 is CASSSSRTALNEKLFF. Written as DNA, the CDR3 is TGTGCCAGCAGCTCCTCCCGGACAGCTCTTAATGAAAAACTGTTTTTT.

This chain links TRBV10-3 with TRBJ2-6; possible D gene TRBD1, 5 bases. CDR1 and CDR2 (germline): ENHRY, SYGVKD. The CDR3 spans 15 residues. V lost 3 bases to trimming and J lost 3 bases, with 9 bases between them. This CDR3 is CAISDVRGGANVLTF. CDR3 coding DNA: TGTGCCATCAGTGATGTTAGGGGTGGGGCCAACGTCCTGACTTTC.

This clone was detected only once. The rearrangement links TRBV5-1 to TRBJ1-3; no clear D gene. Germline-derived CDR1 and CDR2 are SGHRS and YFSETQ. V was cut by 1 base and J by 2 bases, with 13 bases left in between. The CDR3 is made up of 16 amino acids. The CDR3 sequence is CASSLSLRRPGNTIYF. The CDR3 DNA reads TGCGCCAGCAGCTTGTCCCTCAGGCGCCCTGGAAACACCATATATTTT.

This clone was picked up one time. The V and J genes are TRBV9 and TRBJ2-1; the match to TRBD1 covers 9 bases. The germline gives CDR1 SGDLS, CDR2 YYNGEE. CDR3 length equals 15 residues. Trimming cost V 2 bases and J 7 bases; bases outside gene matches: 7. CDR3 region: CASSVSGQGINEQFF. DNA for the CDR3: TGTGCCAGCAGCGTTTCGGGACAGGGTATTAATGAGCAGTTCTTC.

This clone came up a few times. This chain links TRBV20-1 with TRBJ1-4; 7 bases map to TRBD1. J lost 8 bases, V lost 6 bases, and 3 bases had no gene match. Germline CDR1 DFQATT, CDR2 SNEGSKA (reference sequence). This CDR3 has 11 residues. CDR3 amino acids: CSAGTVEKLFF. The CDR3 region has the DNA TGCAGTGCAGGGACAGTAGAAAAACTGTTTTTT.

This clone was seen more than once but under ten times. The chain couples TRBV27 to TRBJ1-5, with D unclear. Germline CDR1 is MNHEY and CDR2 is SMNVEV (reference sequence). Trimming stripped 0 bases from V and 11 bases from J, with 14 bases between. CDR3 size: 14 residues. The CDR3, as DNA: TGTGCCAGCAGTTTATCGGCTGAATCAACGTCCCAGCATTTT. It encodes CASSLSAESTSQHF.

J is TRBJ1-5 and V is TRBV18; TRBD1 aligns across 8 bases. The ends lost 2 bases at V and 7 bases at J; junction bases unmatched: 7. The CDR3 runs to 15 residues. CDR1 and CDR2 from the germline V gene are KGHSH and LQKENI. DNA for the CDR3: TGTGCCAGCTCACCAGCGGACAGGGCTATCCAGCCCCAGCATTTT. It yields the protein CASSPADRAIQPQHF.

The rearrangement joins TRBV7-9 to TRBJ1-4; D may be TRBD1 (6 bases). Trimming removed 5 bases from V and 0 bases from J, with 10 bases in between. The germline CDR1 and CDR2 sequences are SEHNR and FQNEAQ (reference sequence). This CDR3 has 15 residues. Here the CDR3 reads CASSARQATNEKLFF. CDR3 DNA sequence: TGTGCCAGCAGCGCAAGACAGGCAACTAATGAAAAACTGTTTTTT.

V usage is TRBV29-1 and J usage is TRBJ2-3; D may match TRBD1 or TRBD2 (5 bases each). Germline lookup yields CDR1 SQVTM and CDR2 ANQGSEA. The CDR3 contains 12 residues. V dropped 3 bases and J dropped 6 bases, with 10 bases sitting between them. As DNA, the CDR3 is TGCAGCGTTGAGAGGGGACCCGATACGCAGTATTTT. Amino acids: CSVERGPDTQYF.